This T cell receptor beta chain was sequenced in a study of blood T cell repertoires in COVID-19. Here immunoSEQ multiplex PCR was the method, and the copy in TCRdb shows in-frame clones only, minus some. The sample shows 58,000 or so clones, 74% of them seen only once. Trimming removed 0 bases from V and 4 bases from J; junction bases left unmatched: 7. Germline V CDR1 and CDR2: LGHNA, YNFKEQ. CDR3 length: 17 amino acids. The V call is TRBV4-2, the J call TRBJ2-3, with 10 bases identical to TRBD2. Sequenced material: peripheral blood. The TCR sequence derives from a woman aged 80 or over with acute or convalescent COVID-19. The CDR3 protein is CASSQDPAGGQSDTQYF. CDR3 DNA sequence: TGTGCCAGCAGCCAAGACCCAGCGGGAGGGCAGTCAGATACGCAGTATTTT.